A single T cell receptor beta chain is shown here with its context. This specimen belongs to a study of cytomegalovirus exposure and HLA in healthy donors. This PCR relied on a set of 60 Vbeta primers and 13 Jbeta primers. TCRdb's table, derived via immunoSEQ multiplex PCR, lists solely in-frame clones and lacks some. The sample holds 200,000 or so clones, approximately 82% seen once. Trimming left V 1 base short and J 1 base short, with 7 bases between. The CDR3 covers 14 residues. CDR1 and CDR2 (germline): MGHRA, YSYEKL. The TCR originated in a woman aged 18-29 years in good health and CMV-seropositive. The sequenced sample was PBMCs. The chain joins TRBV4-1 to TRBJ1-1, with D maybe TRBD1 (6 bases). CDR3 in DNA: TGCGCCAGCAGCCAAGGAGGGGGGAACACTGAAGCTTTCTTT. Its translation is CASSQGGGNTEAFF.